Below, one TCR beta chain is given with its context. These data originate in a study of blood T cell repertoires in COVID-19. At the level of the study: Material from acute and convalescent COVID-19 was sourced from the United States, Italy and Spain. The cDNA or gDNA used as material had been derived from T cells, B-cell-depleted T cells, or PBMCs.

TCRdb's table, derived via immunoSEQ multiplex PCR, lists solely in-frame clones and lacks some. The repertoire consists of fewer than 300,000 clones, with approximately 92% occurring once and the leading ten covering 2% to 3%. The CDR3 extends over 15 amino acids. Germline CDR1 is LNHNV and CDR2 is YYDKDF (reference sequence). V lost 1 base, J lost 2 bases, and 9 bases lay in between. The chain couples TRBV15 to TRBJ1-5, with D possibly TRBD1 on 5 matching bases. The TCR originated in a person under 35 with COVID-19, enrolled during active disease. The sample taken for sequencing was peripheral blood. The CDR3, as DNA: TGTGCCACCAGCAGAGCCGGGGGGGGCAATCAGCCCCAGCATTTT. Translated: CATSRAGGGNQPQHF.